One sample yielded the 18 T cell receptor beta chains listed below, sequenced in a study of shared clonotypes between healthy human individuals. Assay: immunoSEQ multiplex PCR; the TCRdb copy retains only in-frame clones and omits some. The data show about 680,000 clones, with around 90% seen just once and 24% held by the top ten. CD45RO-negative cells were positively selected for CCR7, leaving out terminally differentiated effector memory CD45RA+ cells. Sequencing was done on a sample of naive CD8+ T cells sorted from blood. The receptors here all came from a man in his thirties or forties in good health.

V usage is TRBV13 and J usage is TRBJ1-2, with TRBD1 as a possible D gene (6 bases). With 0 bases removed from V and 4 bases from J, the gap between germline ends came to 21 bases. The length of the CDR3 is 18 residues. Germline V lookup: CDR1 PRHDT, CDR2 FYEKMQ (reference sequence). CDR3 protein: CASSLGGGRGAFGYGYTF. The DNA of the CDR3 is TGTGCCAGCAGCTTAGGCGGGGGCAGGGGCGCGTTTGGCTATGGCTACACCTTC.

This clone is a singleton in its sample. This CDR3 is also generated by other DNA sequences in the sample. This chain uses TRBV6-5 with TRBJ2-3; the D is unclear. There are 13 residues in the CDR3. V dropped 0 bases and J dropped 2 bases, with 3 bases sitting between them. Germline V gene sequence: CDR1 MNHEY, CDR2 SVGAGI. The CDR3 sequence: CASSYSTTDTQYF. The CDR3 region has the DNA TGTGCCAGCAGTTACTCGACCACAGATACGCAGTATTTT.

The V call is TRBV7-9, the J call TRBJ2-2, with TRBD1 matching over 9 bases. J gave up 5 bases and V 8 bases, and 6 bases lay outside the gene matches. The CDR3 covers 14 residues. The V gene's germline CDR1 is SEHNR and CDR2 FQNEAQ (reference sequence). The chain's CDR3 is CASEGQGRTGELFF. The CDR3, as DNA: TGTGCCAGCGAGGGACAGGGTAGAACCGGGGAGCTGTTTTTT.

The chain joins TRBV27 to TRBJ2-1; 10 nucleotides align to TRBD2. This CDR3 comprises 14 residues. J lost 10 bases, V lost 5 bases, and 8 bases had no gene match. Per the germline V gene, CDR1 is MNHEY and CDR2 is SMNVEV (reference sequence). CDR3 sequence: CASSPTTSGNEQFF. As DNA, the CDR3 is TGTGCCAGCAGTCCGACTACTAGCGGGAACGAGCAGTTCTTC.

This rearrangement joins TRBV28 to TRBJ2-3; TRBD2 agrees at 7 bases. Trimming cost V 1 base and J 1 base; bases outside gene matches: 8. The CDR3 consists of 17 residues. CDR1 MDHEN and CDR2 SYDVKM come from the germline V gene. Here the CDR3 DNA reads TGTGCCAGCAGTTTATTCCCCAGCGGGAAAGGCACAGATACGCAGTATTTT. Amino acids: CASSLFPSGKGTDTQYF.

This chain links TRBV27 with TRBJ1-4; the match to TRBD1 covers 11 bases. The CDR3 contains 13 residues. CDR1 MNHEY and CDR2 SMNVEV come from the germline V gene (reference sequence). The junction had 4 bases not matched to a gene; V was cut back by 8 bases and J by 8 bases. CDR3 bases: TGTGCCAGCGGCCGGGACAGGGGGGAAAAACTGTTTTTT. Its protein product is CASGRDRGEKLFF.

V usage is TRBV5-1 and J usage is TRBJ2-3, with TRBD1 matching over 10 bases. With 3 bases clipped from V and 2 bases from J, the junction kept 15 bases outside the gene matches. The CDR3 length is 19 residues. Germline V gene lookup returns CDR1 SGHRS and CDR2 YFSETQ. CDR3 protein: CASSSHRDRGSSPTDTQYF. The DNA for the CDR3 is TGCGCCAGCAGCTCTCACCGGGACAGGGGCTCTTCTCCCACAGATACGCAGTATTTT. Variable domain in full (rest from reference TRBV5-1 and TRBJ2-3): KAGVTQTPRYLIKTRGQQVTLSCSPISGHRSVSWYQQTPGQGLQFLFEYFSETQRNKGNFPGRFSGRQFSNSRSEMNVSTLELGDSALYLCASSSHRDRGSSPTDTQYFGPGTRLTVL.

Notes on this clone: The same CDR3 arises from other DNA sequences in this sample as well. The rearrangement links TRBV29-1 to TRBJ2-2, with 12 bases aligning to TRBD2. Germline-derived CDR1 and CDR2 are SQVTM and ANQGSEA. Trimming took 1 base from V and 0 from J; bases not matched to a gene: 0. CDR3 length: 16 amino acids. CDR3 bases: TGCAGCGTTGAAGGACTAGCGGGAGCGAACACCGGGGAGCTGTTTTTT. Its protein product is CSVEGLAGANTGELFF.

This rearrangement joins TRBV29-1 to TRBJ1-2; D possibly corresponds to TRBD1 (5 bases). The length of the CDR3 is 11 residues. CDR1 and CDR2 from the germline V gene are SQVTM and ANQGSEA. Trimming cost V 6 bases and J 6 bases, with 11 bases left between them. CDR3 DNA sequence: TGCAGCGTCCAGGGCAGAAATGGCTACACCTTC. Amino acid sequence: CSVQGRNGYTF.

The rearrangement joins TRBV4-1 to TRBJ2-1, with TRBD1 matching over 8 bases. CDR3 length: 14 amino acids. Germline-derived CDR1 and CDR2 are MGHRA and YSYEKL. V lost 6 bases to trimming and J lost 10 bases; unmatched junction nucleotides: 11. For the CDR3, the DNA is TGCGCCAGCAGGTCCGGACAGGGACTTGGGGAGCAGTTCTTC. Protein product: CASRSGQGLGEQFF.

This clone was detected once. The chain joins TRBV7-8 to TRBJ1-1, with D perhaps TRBD1 (5 bases). This CDR3 is built from 15 residues. Trimming removed 1 base from V and 1 base from J, with 10 bases in between. Germline CDR1 SGHVS, CDR2 FQNEAQ. The CDR3 reads CASSLGPGGNTEAFF. DNA of the CDR3: TGTGCCAGCAGCTTAGGCCCCGGGGGGAACACTGAAGCTTTCTTT. Combining the CDR3 with reference TRBV7-8 and TRBJ1-1 gives the whole variable domain GAGVSQSPRYKVAKRGQDVALRCDPISGHVSLFWYQQALGQGPEFLTYFQNEAQLDKSGLPSDRFFAERPEGSVSTLKIQRTQQEDSAVYLCASSLGPGGNTEAFFGQGTRLTVV.

V is TRBV5-5 and J is TRBJ1-4, with 9 bases lining up with TRBD1. V lost 4 bases to trimming and J lost 4 bases; unmatched junction nucleotides: 14. The germline V gene has CDR1 SGHKS and CDR2 YYEKEE (reference sequence). This CDR3 region has 18 residues. CDR3 amino acids: CASSPPVGWDRDNEKLFF. For the CDR3, the DNA is TGTGCCAGCAGCCCCCCCGTCGGGTGGGACAGGGATAATGAAAAACTGTTTTTT.

CDR3 sequence: CASSSPGEAGYNPYEQYF. CDR3 coding DNA: TGCGCCAGCAGTTCCCCTGGGGAAGCGGGGTACAATCCCTACGAGCAGTACTTC. The chain carries TRBV5-1 and TRBJ2-7, with 7 bases identical to TRBD2. Germline CDR1 is SGHRS and CDR2 is YFSETQ. The trim removed 5 bases at V and 2 bases at J, leaving 19 bases unmatched. This CDR3 comprises 18 residues.

The chain carries TRBV29-1 and TRBJ2-2; D remains ambiguous. CDR3 size: 16 residues. From germline, CDR1 is SQVTM and CDR2 ANQGSEA. The V and J ends lost 7 bases and 0 bases respectively, with 18 bases between them. DNA of the CDR3: TGCAGCGCGAGTGCCGACCTAGGGCCGAACACCGGGGAGCTGTTTTTT. It yields the protein CSASADLGPNTGELFF.

In regard to this clone: Other DNA sequences from this sample encode an identical CDR3 as well. The V and J genes are TRBV19 and TRBJ2-7; 11 positions agree with TRBD1. V dropped 3 bases and J dropped 2; count of bases not matched to a gene: 0. CDR3 size: 14 residues. Per germline, CDR1 LNHDA and CDR2 SQIVND (reference sequence). The CDR3 DNA is TGTGCCAGTAGTATGGACAGGGGGCCCTACGAGCAGTACTTC. Its translation: CASSMDRGPYEQYF.

V is TRBV29-1 and J is TRBJ1-2, with a possible D match to TRBD1 (5 bases). This CDR3 has 14 residues. Germline V gene data show CDR1 as SQVTM and CDR2 as ANQGSEA. V dropped 5 bases and J dropped 3 bases, with 16 bases sitting between them. The CDR3 region is CSVPRAAGDYGYTF. The CDR3 nucleotides are TGCAGCGTTCCTCGCGCCGCGGGGGACTATGGCTACACCTTC.

The genes are TRBV4-1 and TRBJ2-7; possible D gene TRBD2, 5 bases. CDR3 length equals 13 residues. Germline CDR1 MGHRA, CDR2 YSYEKL. V dropped 10 bases and J dropped 4 bases, with 17 bases sitting between them. CDR3 DNA sequence: TGCGCCACCAAGTATGGGAGTGTGTACGAGCAGTACTTC. Translated, it gives CATKYGSVYEQYF.

The chain joins TRBV7-9 to TRBJ1-2; D may be TRBD1 (5 bases). Deletions cut 7 bases from V and 2 bases from J, with 17 bases between. Germline CDR1 is SEHNR and CDR2 is FQNEAQ (reference sequence). The CDR3 loop spans 15 amino acids. The CDR3 sequence is CASTGDDRPNYGYTF. Written as DNA, the CDR3 is TGTGCCAGCACCGGCGATGACAGACCCAACTATGGCTACACCTTC.